Here is one TCR beta chain with its context. What this receptor recognizes is not known. No much larger clone is present one base from it, and per-base qualities are unavailable. This specimen belongs to a study of blood T cell repertoires in COVID-19 (dated by TCRdb to about 2020). For the wider study: The collaborator samples originated in the United States, Italy and Spain and spanned the acute and convalescent phases of COVID-19. The material from the prospective study consisted of cDNA or gDNA derived from T cells, B-cell-depleted T cells, or PBMCs. The dataset comprised deeply sampled blood TCRbeta repertoires from subjects exposed to, actively infected with, or recovered from COVID-19. The repertoires were made available in a free public database intended to serve as a resource for research on the immune response to SARS-CoV-2. The samples were drawn from the first 160 participants of the ongoing ImmuneRACE study and from over a thousand subjects provided by 6 global collaborators. A de-identified subject ID, COVID-19 status, age in years and sex were almost always included in the sample metadata. HLA class I and class II types, where available, came from metadata supplied by the sample provider rather than from assay-based typing.

TCRbeta CDR3 regions were amplified from genomic DNA using the immunoSEQ Assay, a bias-controlled multiplex PCR. Per the authors' processing: The number of nucleated cells in each sample was estimated by amplification of reference gene primers within the assay. To quantify the absolute abundance of each unique TCRbeta CDR3 rearrangement, sequence reads were collapsed and filtered. For each sample, productive Simpson clonality was calculated by taking the square root of Simpson's diversity index across productive rearrangements. In TCRdb, the immuneACCESS table is reduced to in-frame sequences with V and J assigned. These tables do not hold every clone; where another copy was compared, an unresolved V gene accounts for under half, and the others remain unexplained. The V and J calls and clone size come from that table; D and trimming were worked out from the DNA. This sample has 11,000 to 15,000 clones in its table, and 83% of those were observed once. The ten top clones hold around 25% of the sample.

What the study reported, not specific to this receptor: Clinical and demographic metadata were provided uncurated, with the amount varying by source and participant.

The collaborating institutions used their own protocols to collect whole blood in K2EDTA tubes. For TCRbeta analysis, collaborators shipped samples as frozen whole blood, isolated PBMCs, or DNA extracted from either of those sample types. The CDR3, cysteine through phenylalanine, is 13 amino acids long. Only the CDR3 region is kept as DNA, spanning 39 bases read in frame from base 1. The germline V gene sets CDR1 to SGHRS and CDR2 to YFSETQ. V lost 0 bases and J lost 6 bases; the stretch between them is 7 bases long. The clonotype was recovered from a woman aged 55-69 years with acute or convalescent COVID-19. Sequenced sample: peripheral blood. Recombination connected TRBV5-1 to TRBJ2-4; the D gene remains uncertain. This receptor carries the CDR3 CASSLELGNIQYF. The bases read TGCGCCAGCAGCTTGGAACTCGGAAACATTCAGTACTTC.